These 8 T cell receptor beta chains came from one sample sequenced in a study of blood T cell repertoires in COVID-19. Sequenced by immunoSEQ multiplex PCR; TCRdb stores in-frame clones only, minus some. This sample has some 240,000 clones, with around 81% found just once. The sequencing sample was made of peripheral blood. The receptors come from a woman between 70 and 85 years old with acute or convalescent COVID-19.

V usage is TRBV5-1 and J usage is TRBJ2-3; D unclear. This CDR3 region has 14 residues. Germline V gene data show CDR1 as SGHRS and CDR2 as YFSETQ. V was trimmed by 2 bases and J by 2 bases, leaving 9 bases between them. CDR3 region: CASSFRLVTDTQYF. In DNA, the CDR3 is TGCGCCAGCAGCTTCCGACTCGTCACAGATACGCAGTATTTT.

The rearrangement links TRBV9 to TRBJ2-3; D ambiguous. Germline CDR1 and CDR2: SGDLS and YYNGEE. The CDR3 contains 15 residues. V gave up 3 bases and J gave up 2 bases, with 13 bases separating them. CDR3: CASSGQGTSTDTQYF. The CDR3 nucleotides are TGTGCCAGCAGCGGACAAGGAACCTCCACAGATACGCAGTATTTT.

The V gene is TRBV7-8, the J gene TRBJ2-4; 7 nucleotides line up with TRBD1. The CDR3 is 15 amino acids. The J segment lost 3 bases and the V segment lost 1 base, leaving 3 bases of the junction unmatched. CDR1 is SGHVS, CDR2 FQNEAQ, per germline. CDR3 protein: CASSLDAGGKNIQYF. The CDR3 DNA reads TGTGCCAGCAGCTTAGACGCAGGGGGCAAAAACATTCAGTACTTC.

This chain links TRBV5-1 with TRBJ2-5, with TRBD1 matching 9 bases. Germline loops: CDR1 SGHRS, CDR2 YFSETQ. Germline trimming cut 0 bases from V and 4 bases from J; bases unmatched to any gene: 7. This CDR3 region has 16 residues. This CDR3 reads CASSLAGTGKTETQYF. In DNA form, the CDR3 reads TGCGCCAGCAGCTTGGCCGGGACAGGGAAGACAGAGACCCAGTACTTC.

The V and J genes are TRBV15 and TRBJ2-5; TRBD1 might be the D (6 bases). The CDR3 runs 15 residues. Trimming removed 0 bases at V and 5 bases at J, with 13 bases between. Germline CDR1 reads LNHNV; CDR2 reads YYDKDF (reference sequence). CDR3 loop: CATSRDLGQGETQYF. The CDR3 nucleotides read TGTGCCACCAGCAGAGATTTGGGACAAGGCGAGACCCAGTACTTC.

V and J are TRBV7-9 and TRBJ1-5; 9 bases line up with TRBD1. This CDR3 comprises 15 residues. Germline V gene data show CDR1 as SEHNR and CDR2 as FQNEAQ (reference sequence). V dropped 11 bases and J dropped 0; count of bases not matched to a gene: 8. The DNA of the CDR3 is TGTGCCTCCGGACAGGGGTCTAATAGCAATCAGCCCCAGCATTTT. Its protein product is CASGQGSNSNQPQHF.

The chain couples TRBV3-1 (or the pseudogene TRBV3-2) to TRBJ2-7; D gene uncertain. The CDR3 sequence is 13 residues long. CDR1 is LGHDT, CDR2 YNNKEL, per germline (reference sequence). Trimming left V 2 bases short and J 0 bases short, with 5 bases between. CDR3 bases: TGTGCCAGCAGCCAATTTATCTCCTACGAGCAGTACGTC. Residues: CASSQFISYEQYV.

The sample holds many counts of this clone. This chain connects TRBV7-9 to TRBJ2-1, with 11 bases that match TRBD2. V trimming: 2 bases; J trimming: 10 bases; junction bases outside the gene matches: 16. The length of the CDR3 is 18 residues. CDR1 SEHNR and CDR2 FQNEAQ come from the germline V gene (reference sequence). DNA of the CDR3: TGTGCCAGCAGCTTAAGAACGGGGGGGACTAGCGGCCACGGGGAGCAGTTCTTC. It translates to CASSLRTGGTSGHGEQFF.